The clone carrying this TCR beta chain was picked up many times. The antigen is undetermined. This entry is derived from a study of T cells in Graves' hyperthyroidism and ophthalmopathy. What was amplified from RNA transcripts were TCR beta CDR3 regions. HTBI primers were the set used in a first-round RT-PCR of the TCR CDR3. TCRdb processed the multiplex PCR reads anew with MiXCR; each CDR3 protein has one entry. Of a few hundred thousand distinct CDR3 sequences in the sample, around 21% were seen once. There are 15 residues in the CDR3. CDR1 is MNHEY and CDR2 is SVGAGI in the germline V gene. Trimming shortened V by 7 bases and J by 7 bases, and 17 bases separated the two germline ends. Used for diagnoses were clinical symptoms, serum thyroxine and TRAb, thyroid ultrasound and orbital computed tomography. It was roughly 10 ml of fresh peripheral blood that supplied the PBMCs. Study findings and constraints: Blood also carried most thyroid clonotypes expanded above 0.001. Ophthalmopathy, as predicted by the model, came a median about seven months after the prediction.

Material for sequencing was blood. The chain joins TRBV6-5 to TRBJ1-6; D is undetermined. The receptor was isolated from a man aged 18 to 29 with Graves' hyperthyroidism. The CDR3 coding sequence is TGTGCCAGCACAGAAAGGGAGGCCGGGAATTCACCCCTCCACTTT. Its protein product is CASTEREAGNSPLHF.